These T cell receptor beta chains were read from a single sample in a study of radiotherapy plus CTLA-4 blockade in lung cancer. Here immunoSEQ multiplex PCR was the method, and the copy in TCRdb shows in-frame clones only, minus some. The table lists roughly 90,000 clones, about 91% of them singletons. The input for sequencing was peripheral blood, taken from a patient treated with radiotherapy plus ipilimumab. These TCRs come from a human donor with non-small cell lung cancer that progressed on radiotherapy plus ipilimumab. Both conserved end residues are part of each CDR3. D genes are given only for firm matches. The size field is filled for only some rows; it gives once, few, many or a size class.

J: TRBJ1-4
V: TRBV6-1
size: -
D: -
DNA: TGTGCCAGCAGTGAACGCCAGGTCGGGCCGGCTAATGAAAAACTGTTTTTT
CDR3: CASSERQVGPANEKLFF

J: TRBJ2-7
V: TRBV5-5
size: -
D: TRBD1
DNA: TGTGCCAGCAGCTTGGCTGGGGCCCTTGGGACAGGGGTTCCCTACGAGCAGTACTTC
CDR3: CASSLAGALGTGVPYEQYF

J: TRBJ1-1
V: TRBV7-9
size: -
D: -
DNA: TGTGCCAGCAGCTTACGGGACCTCGTCGGCGGTGAAGCTTTCTTT
CDR3: CASSLRDLVGGEAFF

J: TRBJ1-5
V: TRBV15
size: -
D: -
DNA: TGTGCCACCAGCAGAGATAGGGGAAGCAATCAGCCCCAGCATTTT
CDR3: CATSRDRGSNQPQHF

J: TRBJ2-3
V: TRBV10-3
size: -
D: TRBD2
DNA: TGTGCCATCAGGGGAGGGCGGGAGCCCACAGATACGCAGTATTTT
CDR3: CAIRGGREPTDTQYF

J: TRBJ2-7
V: TRBV11-2
size: few
D: -
DNA: TGTGCCAGCAGCTTTGGATTCGAGCAGTACTTC
CDR3: CASSFGFEQYF

J: TRBJ1-5
V: TRBV7-9
size: -
D: -
DNA: TGTGCCAGCAGCTTTCAGGGGTTCGATCAGCCCCAGCATTTT
CDR3: CASSFQGFDQPQHF

J: TRBJ2-1
V: TRBV25-1
size: -
D: -
DNA: TGTGCCAGCAGTGAATACCTGGAGGGAGAGCAGTTCTTC
CDR3: CASSEYLEGEQFF

J: TRBJ2-1
V: TRBV6-5
size: once
D: TRBD1
DNA: TGTGCCAGCCTGGGGACCAGGGGGAGTCGTGAGCAGTTCTTC
CDR3: CASLGTRGSREQFF

J: TRBJ2-1
V: TRBV5-1
size: -
D: TRBD2
DNA: TGCGCCAGCAGAGGCCTAGCGGGATACAATGAGCAGTTCTTC
CDR3: CASRGLAGYNEQFF

J: TRBJ2-5
V: TRBV6-1
size: -
D: TRBD2
DNA: TGTGCCAGCAGTGTGGCGCGGGAGTACCAAGAGACCCAGTACTTC
CDR3: CASSVAREYQETQYF

J: TRBJ2-1
V: TRBV5-1
size: -
D: -
DNA: TGCGCCAGCAGCCCCCCCTCGAGCGCCTACAATGAGCAGTTCTTC
CDR3: CASSPPSSAYNEQFF

J: TRBJ2-1
V: TRBV27
size: -
D: -
DNA: TGTGCCAGCAGTTTGGGCTGGGACGGATACAATGAGCAGTTCTTC
CDR3: CASSLGWDGYNEQFF

J: TRBJ2-3
V: TRBV4-2
size: once
D: -
DNA: TGTGCCAGCAGCCAAGATTGGGCGTTCGGCACAGATACGCAGTATTTT
CDR3: CASSQDWAFGTDTQYF

J: TRBJ2-7
V: TRBV11-2
size: -
D: -
DNA: TGTGCCAGCACCATAGACAGTAACTACGAGCAGTACTTC
CDR3: CASTIDSNYEQYF

J: TRBJ2-5
V: TRBV5-1
size: -
D: -
DNA: TGCGCCAGCGGTAGGAGCGACCAAGAGACCCAGTACTTC
CDR3: CASGRSDQETQYF

J: TRBJ1-1
V: TRBV18
size: -
D: -
DNA: TGTGCCAGCTCATCGACTGCGAACACTGAAGCTTTCTTT
CDR3: CASSSTANTEAFF

J: TRBJ1-1
V: TRBV4-1
size: few
D: -
DNA: TGCGCCAGCTTGAAACTGGGGGGGCGCGACACTGAAGCTTTCTTT
CDR3: CASLKLGGRDTEAFF

J: TRBJ2-3
V: TRBV27
size: -
D: TRBD2
DNA: TGTGCCAGCAGTCCAGGACTAGCGGACACAGATACGCAGTATTTT
CDR3: CASSPGLADTDTQYF

J: TRBJ2-7
V: TRBV12-5
size: -
D: -
DNA: TGTGCTAGTGGTTTTGGTGTCCCCTACGAGCAGTACTTC
CDR3: CASGFGVPYEQYF

J: TRBJ2-7
V: TRBV23-1
size: -
D: TRBD2
DNA: TGCGCCAGCACCCCAAGACTAGCGGGTGACGAGCAGTACTTC
CDR3: CASTPRLAGDEQYF

J: TRBJ2-1
V: TRBV6-1
size: -
D: -
DNA: TGTGCCAGCAGTGGGACCAGGGTTCAGCGCTTTAATGACTTAAGTGAGCAGTTCTTC
CDR3: CASSGTRVQRFNDLSEQFF

J: TRBJ2-1
V: TRBV10-3
size: -
D: TRBD2
DNA: TGTGCCATCAGCCGCGGACTAGCGGACAATGAGCAGTTCTTC
CDR3: CAISRGLADNEQFF

J: TRBJ2-2
V: TRBV18
size: -
D: -
DNA: TGTGCCAGCTCACCCAGGGTCCCAAACACCGGGGAGCTGTTTTTT
CDR3: CASSPRVPNTGELFF

J: TRBJ2-7
V: TRBV5-4
size: once
D: -
DNA: TGTGCCAGCCGGGGACGGTCACCCTACGAGCAGTACTTC
CDR3: CASRGRSPYEQYF

J: TRBJ1-4
V: TRBV30
size: once
D: -
DNA: TGTGCCTGGCAAGAGGGAGCAACTAATGAAAAACTGTTTTTT
CDR3: CAWQEGATNEKLFF

J: TRBJ2-3
V: TRBV6-1
size: -
D: -
DNA: TGTGCCAGCAGTGAAGTCGCGCCAGATACGCAGTATTTT
CDR3: CASSEVAPDTQYF

J: TRBJ2-1
V: TRBV9
size: -
D: TRBD2
DNA: TGTGCCAGCAGCCTCGCGGGGGGGAGCCTCTCCAATGAGCAGTTCTTC
CDR3: CASSLAGGSLSNEQFF

J: TRBJ2-1
V: TRBV2
size: -
D: -
DNA: TGTGCCAGCAGTGAGGGGGTGACCACTGAGCAGTTCTTC
CDR3: CASSEGVTTEQFF

J: TRBJ2-3
V: TRBV6-6
size: -
D: -
DNA: TGTGCTACGTCCCCGGTGGCTTTAAGCACAGATACGCAGTATTTT
CDR3: CATSPVALSTDTQYF

J: TRBJ2-1
V: TRBV11-1
size: few
D: TRBD2
DNA: TGTGCCAGCAGCTTAGGGCTAGCGGGAGGTCACAATGAGCAGTTCTTC
CDR3: CASSLGLAGGHNEQFF

J: TRBJ2-7
V: TRBV5-1
size: -
D: -
DNA: TGCGCCAGCAGCTTGACAGGACCTAACTACGAGCAGTACTTC
CDR3: CASSLTGPNYEQYF

J: TRBJ2-3
V: TRBV6-5
size: once
D: TRBD2
DNA: TGTGCCAGCAGCTTGACTAGCGGCCCCACAGATACGCAGTATTTT
CDR3: CASSLTSGPTDTQYF

J: TRBJ2-5
V: TRBV10-2
size: -
D: -
DNA: TGCGCCAGCAGTGAGTCGTGGGGCCAAGAGACCCAGTACTTC
CDR3: CASSESWGQETQYF

J: TRBJ1-3
V: TRBV2
size: -
D: -
DNA: TGTGCCAGCAGAGTGGACAACTATGGAAACACCATATATTTT
CDR3: CASRVDNYGNTIYF

J: TRBJ2-1
V: TRBV27
size: -
D: TRBD1
DNA: TGTGCCAGCAGTTTTACAGGGGGTAATGAGCAGTTCTTC
CDR3: CASSFTGGNEQFF

J: TRBJ2-7
V: TRBV6-6
size: -
D: -
DNA: TGTGCCAGCAGTTACTCCATAGACAGGATCGGCGAGCAGTACTTC
CDR3: CASSYSIDRIGEQYF

J: TRBJ2-3
V: TRBV30
size: -
D: -
DNA: TGTGCCTGGAGTCTTGTGGTTGGAGATACGCAGTATTTT
CDR3: CAWSLVVGDTQYF

J: TRBJ2-1
V: TRBV7-9
size: -
D: -
DNA: TGTGCCAGCAGCCCCCCAAACCGGAGACAGCAGTTCTTC
CDR3: CASSPPNRRQQFF

J: TRBJ2-2
V: TRBV6-5
size: -
D: -
DNA: TGTGCCAGCAGTTCCCTTTCGAACACCGGGGAGCTGTTTTTT
CDR3: CASSSLSNTGELFF

J: TRBJ1-1
V: TRBV11-2
size: -
D: -
DNA: TGTGCCAGCAGCTCCTCCAAGTCGGGGGAAGCTTTCTTT
CDR3: CASSSSKSGEAFF

J: TRBJ2-3
V: TRBV7-3
size: -
D: -
DNA: TGTGCCAGCAGTACCGGGCCTAGAGATACGCAGTATTTT
CDR3: CASSTGPRDTQYF

J: TRBJ2-7
V: TRBV6-5
size: -
D: TRBD1
DNA: TGTGCCAGCAGTCACAAGGGGACAGTCAACTTC
CDR3: CASSHKGTVNF

J: TRBJ2-7
V: TRBV6-1
size: -
D: -
DNA: TGTGCCAGCAGTGAAGCGCTAATCGCCGACTACTACGAGCAGTACTTC
CDR3: CASSEALIADYYEQYF

J: TRBJ2-7
V: TRBV5-6
size: -
D: -
DNA: TGTGCCAGCAGCTTGGACCGAATGAGTTCCTACGAGCAGTACTTC
CDR3: CASSLDRMSSYEQYF

J: TRBJ2-1
V: TRBV13
size: -
D: -
DNA: TGTGCCAGCAGCTTTAGGCTGACAGGAACTCCCTACAATGAGCAGTTCTTC
CDR3: CASSFRLTGTPYNEQFF

J: TRBJ1-3
V: TRBV25-1
size: -
D: TRBD1
DNA: TGTGCCAGCAGTCCACCGGGGACAGGTGAATACTCTGGAAACACCATATATTTT
CDR3: CASSPPGTGEYSGNTIYF

J: TRBJ2-7
V: TRBV6-5
size: -
D: TRBD2
DNA: TGTGCCAGCAGTTACATTAGCGGGAGGGCCTCCGAGCAGTACTTC
CDR3: CASSYISGRASEQYF

J: TRBJ2-7
V: TRBV15
size: -
D: -
DNA: TGTGCCACCAGCAGAGAAGGCCAGGGGCCGACCTACGAGCAGTACTTC
CDR3: CATSREGQGPTYEQYF

J: TRBJ2-7
V: TRBV7-9
size: -
D: TRBD2
DNA: TGTGCCAGCAGCCCGAGCACGCCTAGCGGGAATAAGCAGTACTTC
CDR3: CASSPSTPSGNKQYF

J: TRBJ2-7
V: TRBV18
size: -
D: -
DNA: TGTGCCAGCTCACCATTCGATTCGGGGGAGCAGTACTTC
CDR3: CASSPFDSGEQYF

J: TRBJ1-2
V: TRBV4-1
size: -
D: -
DNA: TGCGCCAGCAGCCAAGGGTCAATCAGGCAGCATGGCTACACCTTC
CDR3: CASSQGSIRQHGYTF

J: TRBJ2-5
V: TRBV2
size: -
D: -
DNA: TGTGCCAGCAGTGAAGAGGCAGGGGAGTGGGAGACCCAGTACTTC
CDR3: CASSEEAGEWETQYF

J: TRBJ2-3
V: TRBV19
size: -
D: -
DNA: TGTGCCAGTAGTGGCGTGACATCAGATACGCAGTATTTT
CDR3: CASSGVTSDTQYF

J: TRBJ1-2
V: TRBV9
size: -
D: -
DNA: TGTGCCAGCCGTGGTTTATGGGGCTACACCTTC
CDR3: CASRGLWGYTF

J: TRBJ2-1
V: TRBV4-2
size: -
D: TRBD1
DNA: TGTGCCAGCAGGGGGACAGGGCTTGCAGCTGAGCAGTTCTTC
CDR3: CASRGTGLAAEQFF

J: TRBJ1-1
V: TRBV30
size: -
D: -
DNA: TGTGCCTGGAGTGTAATGGCGGGGAGGGTCACTGAAGCTTTCTTT
CDR3: CAWSVMAGRVTEAFF

J: TRBJ1-1
V: TRBV5-1
size: -
D: -
DNA: TGCGCCAGCAGCTCCGAAGGTGGATCGAGCACTGAAGCTTTCTTT
CDR3: CASSSEGGSSTEAFF

J: TRBJ1-5
V: TRBV15
size: once
D: -
DNA: TGTGCCACCAGCAGAGATGGCGGAGGGTTGAAGCCCCAGCATTTT
CDR3: CATSRDGGGLKPQHF

J: TRBJ2-1
V: TRBV11-3
size: -
D: TRBD2
DNA: TGTGCCAGCAGCCCCGGACTAGCGGGACTGAATGAGCAGTTCTTC
CDR3: CASSPGLAGLNEQFF